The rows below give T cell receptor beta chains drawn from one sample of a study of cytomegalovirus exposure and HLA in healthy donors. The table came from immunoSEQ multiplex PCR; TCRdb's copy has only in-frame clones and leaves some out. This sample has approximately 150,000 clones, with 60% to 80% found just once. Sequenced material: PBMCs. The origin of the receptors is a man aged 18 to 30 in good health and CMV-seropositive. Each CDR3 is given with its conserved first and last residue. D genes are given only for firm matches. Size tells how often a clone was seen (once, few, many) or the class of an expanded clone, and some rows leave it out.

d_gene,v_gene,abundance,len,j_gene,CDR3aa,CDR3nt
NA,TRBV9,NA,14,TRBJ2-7,CASSVSSRTSEQYF,TGTGCCAGCAGCGTATCTAGCCGGACGAGCGAGCAGTACTTC
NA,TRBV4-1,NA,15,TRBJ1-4,CASGTVPQDNEKLFF,TGCGCCAGCGGTACCGTGCCACAGGATAATGAAAAACTGTTTTTT
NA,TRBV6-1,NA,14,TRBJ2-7,CASSRPGISYEQYF,TGTGCCAGCAGCAGACCCGGGATCTCATACGAGCAGTACTTC
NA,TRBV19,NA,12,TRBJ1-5,CASGQNNQPQHF,TGTGCCAGCGGACAGAACAATCAGCCCCAGCATTTT
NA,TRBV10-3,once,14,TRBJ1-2,CAISVGEGRYGYTF,TGTGCCATCAGTGTAGGTGAGGGTCGCTATGGCTACACCTTC
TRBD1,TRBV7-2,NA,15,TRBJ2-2,CASSSQGANTGELFF,TGTGCCAGCAGCTCTCAGGGGGCGAACACCGGGGAGCTGTTTTTT
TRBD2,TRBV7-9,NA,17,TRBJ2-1,CASSPPPRLAPNNEQFF,TGTGCCAGCAGCCCTCCCCCAAGACTAGCGCCCAACAATGAGCAGTTCTTC
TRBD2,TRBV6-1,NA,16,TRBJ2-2,CASSEASGEGTGELFF,TGTGCCAGCAGTGAAGCTAGCGGGGAAGGCACCGGGGAGCTGTTTTTT
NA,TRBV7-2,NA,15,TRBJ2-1,CASSLVGGEYNEQFF,TGTGCCAGCAGCTTAGTGGGTGGGGAGTACAATGAGCAGTTCTTC
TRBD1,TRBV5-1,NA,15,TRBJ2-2,CASGDRVVVTGELFF,TGCGCCAGTGGTGACAGGGTCGTTGTCACCGGGGAGCTGTTTTTT
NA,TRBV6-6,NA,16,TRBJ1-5,CASRSTSGYSNQPQHF,TGTGCCAGCAGATCCACTAGCGGTTATAGCAATCAGCCCCAGCATTTT
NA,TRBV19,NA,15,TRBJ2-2,CASSMAGANTGELFF,TGTGCCAGTAGTATGGCGGGTGCCAACACCGGGGAGCTGTTTTTT
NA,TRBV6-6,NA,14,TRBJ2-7,CASWGTGESPEQYF,TGTGCCAGCTGGGGGACGGGGGAGTCTCCCGAGCAGTACTTC
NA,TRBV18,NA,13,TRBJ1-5,CASSQAGNQPQHF,TGTGCCAGCTCACAGGCGGGCAATCAGCCCCAGCATTTT
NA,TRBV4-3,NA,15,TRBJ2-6,CASSPNYSGANGLTF,TGCGCCAGCAGCCCTAATTACTCTGGGGCCAACGGCCTGACTTTC
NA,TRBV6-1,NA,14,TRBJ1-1,CASTRWGDDTEAFF,TGTGCCAGCACGCGTTGGGGGGACGACACTGAAGCTTTCTTT
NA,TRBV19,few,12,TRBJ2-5,CATTTREETQYF,TGTGCCACCACCACCAGGGAAGAGACCCAGTACTTC
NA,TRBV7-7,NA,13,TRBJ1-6,CASSQDRNSPLHF,TGTGCCAGCAGTCAGGACAGAAATTCACCCCTCCACTTT
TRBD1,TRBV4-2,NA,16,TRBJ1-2,CASSQDIRTGIYGYTF,TGTGCCAGCAGCCAAGACATTCGGACAGGGATCTATGGCTACACCTTC
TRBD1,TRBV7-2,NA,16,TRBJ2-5,CASSLGGRQGRETQYF,TGTGCCAGCAGCTTAGGGGGACGACAGGGACGAGAGACCCAGTACTTC
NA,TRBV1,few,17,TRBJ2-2,CTSSQDPLAGVRGELFF,TGCACCAGCAGCCAAGATCCCCTAGCGGGGGTCCGCGGGGAGCTGTTTTTT
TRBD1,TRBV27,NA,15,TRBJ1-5,CASSSRTGDYQPQHF,TGTGCCAGCAGTTCCCGGACAGGGGATTATCAGCCCCAGCATTTT
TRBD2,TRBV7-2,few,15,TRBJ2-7,CASSGGLAVTYEQYF,TGTGCCAGCAGCGGGGGACTAGCGGTTACCTACGAGCAGTACTTC